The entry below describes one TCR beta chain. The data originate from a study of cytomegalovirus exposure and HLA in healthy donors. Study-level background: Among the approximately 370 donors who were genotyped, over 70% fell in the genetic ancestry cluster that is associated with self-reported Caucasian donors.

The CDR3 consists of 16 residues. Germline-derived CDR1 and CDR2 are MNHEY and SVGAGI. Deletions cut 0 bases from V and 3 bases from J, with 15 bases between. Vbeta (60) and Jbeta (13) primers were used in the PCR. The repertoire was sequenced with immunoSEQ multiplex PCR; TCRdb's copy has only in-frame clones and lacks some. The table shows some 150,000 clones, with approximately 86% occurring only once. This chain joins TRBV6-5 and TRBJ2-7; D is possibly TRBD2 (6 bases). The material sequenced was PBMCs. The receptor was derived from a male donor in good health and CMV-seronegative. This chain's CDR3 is CASSYSMRGGNYEQYF. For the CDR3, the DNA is TGTGCCAGCAGTTACTCGATGCGAGGCGGGAACTACGAGCAGTACTTC.